This TCR beta chain was recorded in a study of T cells after yellow fever vaccination. The study, taken as a whole, reports: Compared with primary, the secondary response was weaker and peaked at day 5, not 15. Shared CD4/CD8 clonotypes were a small share, likely from convergent recombination. Contaminating bulk clonotypes could be abundant in FACS-sorted repertoires.

Synthesis of TCR cDNA relied on 5'RACE template switching, which attached a universal primer site and UMIs. Via MiXCR, TCRdb re-called the 5' RACE reads, giving one row per CDR3 protein. The table includes more than 30,000 distinct CDR3 sequences, 6.5% to 8.5% detected once. Ten or more counts support this clonotype. Germline CDR1 is SGHTA and CDR2 is FQGNSA. Trimming removed 5 bases at V and 8 bases at J, with 14 bases between. The CDR3 runs 13 residues. This TCR was sampled from a man aged 18 to 29 who received the YFV17D yellow fever vaccine. The chain has TRBV7-2 and TRBJ2-3; D could derive from TRBD1 or TRBD2 (5 bases each). The sequences come from PBMCs, either bulk or a sorted T-cell subset (CD4+, CD8+, memory, or dextramer-sorted; not recorded which), collected on the day of the first yellow fever vaccination. CDR3 loop: CASSPPPGTTQYF. CDR3 DNA sequence: TGTGCCAGCAGCCCCCCCCCAGGGACTACGCAGTATTTT. The full variable domain, in which reference TRBV7-2 and TRBJ2-3 provide the parts outside the CDR3, is GAGVSQSPSNKVTEKGKDVELRCDPISGHTALYWYRQSLGQGLEFLIYFQGNSAPDKSGLPSDRFSAERTGGSVSTLTIQRTQQEDSAVYLCASSPPPGTTQYFGPGTRLTVL.